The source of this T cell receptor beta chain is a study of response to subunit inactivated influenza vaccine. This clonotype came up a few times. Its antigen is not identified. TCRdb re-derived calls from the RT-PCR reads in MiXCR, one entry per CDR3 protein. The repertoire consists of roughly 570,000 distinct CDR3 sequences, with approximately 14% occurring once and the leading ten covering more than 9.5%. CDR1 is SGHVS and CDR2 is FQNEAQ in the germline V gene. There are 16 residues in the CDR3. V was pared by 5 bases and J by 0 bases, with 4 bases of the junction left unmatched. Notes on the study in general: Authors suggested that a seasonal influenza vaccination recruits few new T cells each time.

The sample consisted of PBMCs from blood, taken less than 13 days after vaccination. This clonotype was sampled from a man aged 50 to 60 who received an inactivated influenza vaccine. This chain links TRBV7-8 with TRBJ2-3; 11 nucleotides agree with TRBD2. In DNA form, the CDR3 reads TGTGCCAGCAGCGTGACTAGCGGGATTAGCACAGATACGCAGTATTTT. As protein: CASSVTSGISTDTQYF.